This T cell receptor (beta chain) was identified in a study of T cells in Graves' hyperthyroidism and ophthalmopathy. TCR beta CDR3 region amplification was performed from RNA transcripts. RT-PCR in the first round (using the HTBI primer set) targeted the TCR CDR3. TCRdb reanalysed the multiplex PCR reads using MiXCR and keeps one entry per CDR3 protein. Among 600,000 or so distinct CDR3 sequences listed, roughly 50% were seen once. Overall study findings and caveats: Ophthalmopathy was told apart from stable hyperthyroidism by a 13 V-J model.

Turning to this clonotype: Antigen: not known. Its ends do not fully match the called genes, so a read error is possible.

Germline CDR1 and CDR2: MGHDK and SYGVNS. The CDR3 spans 15 residues. Sequencing was carried out using peripheral blood or thyroid tissue (not recorded which). This TCR was recovered from a woman aged 18-35 years with Graves' hyperthyroidism. The rearrangement links TRBV25-1 to TRBJ1-1; possibly TRBD1 for D (5 bases). DNA for the CDR3: TGTGCCAGCAGTGAATATCCAGGGTTGAACACTGAAGCTCTCTTT. Amino acids: CASSEYPGLNTEALF.